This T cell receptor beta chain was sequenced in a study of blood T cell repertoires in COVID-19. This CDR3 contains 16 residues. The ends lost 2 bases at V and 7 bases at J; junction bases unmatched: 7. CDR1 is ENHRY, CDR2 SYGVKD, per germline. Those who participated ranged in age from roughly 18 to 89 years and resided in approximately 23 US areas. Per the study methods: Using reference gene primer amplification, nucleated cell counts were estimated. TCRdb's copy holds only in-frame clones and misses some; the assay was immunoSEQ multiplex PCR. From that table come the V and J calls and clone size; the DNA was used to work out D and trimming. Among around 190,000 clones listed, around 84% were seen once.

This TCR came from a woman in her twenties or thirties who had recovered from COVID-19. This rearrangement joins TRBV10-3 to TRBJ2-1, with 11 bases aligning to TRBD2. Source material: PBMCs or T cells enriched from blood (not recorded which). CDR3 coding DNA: TGTGCCATCAGTGAGGGGCCTAGCGGGGGGATAAATGAGCAGTTCTTC. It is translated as CAISEGPSGGINEQFF.